Listed below are T cell receptor beta chains from one sample, sequenced in a study of blood T cell repertoires in COVID-19. Data came from immunoSEQ multiplex PCR; TCRdb stores just in-frame clones and leaves some out. In the table there are 250,000 to 300,000 clones, approximately 81% of which are singletons. Sequenced material: peripheral blood. All receptors come from a woman aged 55 to 70 with active or convalescent COVID-19. Each CDR3 is given with its conserved first and last residue. Fields, in order: CDR3 DNA, CDR3 protein, J gene, V gene, clone size, D gene. D genes are given only for firm matches. Rows may omit the clone size; those that give it use once, few, many or a size class.

DNA: TGTGCCATCAGTGACAACACACAGGGAAGCAATCAGCCCCAGCATTTT
CDR3: CAISDNTQGSNQPQHF
J: TRBJ1-5
V: TRBV10-3
size: -
D: -

DNA: TGTGCCAGCAGCCTTCCTTCCTACGAGCAGTACTTC
CDR3: CASSLPSYEQYF
J: TRBJ2-7
V: TRBV11-2
size: -
D: -

DNA: TGTGCCAGCAGTTTATCAAATGGCTACACCTTC
CDR3: CASSLSNGYTF
J: TRBJ1-2
V: TRBV28
size: few
D: -

DNA: TGTGCCAGCAGCTTAAGGACGGGGGAGAACACTGAAGCTTTCTTT
CDR3: CASSLRTGENTEAFF
J: TRBJ1-1
V: TRBV11-2
size: -
D: -

DNA: TGTGCCAGCAGTCCTGGACAGGGCTTCAATCAGCCCCAGCATTTT
CDR3: CASSPGQGFNQPQHF
J: TRBJ1-5
V: TRBV6-5
size: -
D: TRBD1

DNA: TGCGCCAGCAGCCAAGATAGCCTTCTTGGGGGCTACACCTTC
CDR3: CASSQDSLLGGYTF
J: TRBJ1-2
V: TRBV4-3
size: -
D: -

DNA: TGTGCCAGCAGCCAATCCCTAACTAGCGGTGGCTACAATGAGCAGTTCTTC
CDR3: CASSQSLTSGGYNEQFF
J: TRBJ2-1
V: TRBV4-2
size: -
D: TRBD2

DNA: TGTGCCAGCAGCTGGTCGAGGTCCTCTGGGGCCAACGTCCTGACTTTC
CDR3: CASSWSRSSGANVLTF
J: TRBJ2-6
V: TRBV7-9
size: -
D: -

DNA: TGCGCCAGCAGCTACTCCGGGACAGGGGGCGATGGCTACACCTTC
CDR3: CASSYSGTGGDGYTF
J: TRBJ1-2
V: TRBV5-1
size: many
D: TRBD1

DNA: TGTGCCACCAGCAGACGTTCTAGCGGCAGCACAGATACGCAGTATTTT
CDR3: CATSRRSSGSTDTQYF
J: TRBJ2-3
V: TRBV15
size: -
D: TRBD2

DNA: TGTGCCAGCAGTTACGCGGGGGGACGTGATACGCAGTATTTT
CDR3: CASSYAGGRDTQYF
J: TRBJ2-3
V: TRBV6-2/TRBV6-3
size: once
D: TRBD2

DNA: TGTGCCTGGAGACAGGCCACGAATGAAAAACTGTTTTTT
CDR3: CAWRQATNEKLFF
J: TRBJ1-4
V: TRBV30
size: -
D: -

DNA: TGTGCCAGTGGGACAGGGATTGATGGCTACACCTTC
CDR3: CASGTGIDGYTF
J: TRBJ1-2
V: TRBV7-9
size: -
D: TRBD1

DNA: TGTGCCAGCAGTTTAAGGGGACAGGGGGGAACGGAGACCCAGTACTTC
CDR3: CASSLRGQGGTETQYF
J: TRBJ2-5
V: TRBV28
size: -
D: TRBD1

DNA: TGTGCCAGCAGCCCAGGCGGGAATCAGCCCCAGCATTTT
CDR3: CASSPGGNQPQHF
J: TRBJ1-5
V: TRBV12-3/TRBV12-4
size: -
D: -

DNA: TGTGCCAGCAGCTTCTCGAGAGACGAGCAGTACTTC
CDR3: CASSFSRDEQYF
J: TRBJ2-7
V: TRBV7-9
size: few
D: -

DNA: TGTGCCAGTAGTTTGGACAGGGGAAGGGGCTACGAGCAGTACTTC
CDR3: CASSLDRGRGYEQYF
J: TRBJ2-7
V: TRBV19
size: once
D: TRBD1

DNA: TGTGCCATCGGGAGACCGGGACAGGGGGTAGAAAACACCATATATTTT
CDR3: CAIGRPGQGVENTIYF
J: TRBJ1-3
V: TRBV10-3
size: -
D: TRBD1

DNA: TGTGCCAGCAGTGTCGCGTCAGAGGATCAGCCCCAGCATTTT
CDR3: CASSVASEDQPQHF
J: TRBJ1-5
V: TRBV2
size: few
D: -

DNA: TGTGCCAGTAGTGGGACAGGGGCCACCGGGGAGCTGTTTTTT
CDR3: CASSGTGATGELFF
J: TRBJ2-2
V: TRBV19
size: once
D: TRBD1

DNA: TGTGCCAGCAGCCTAGCCCTGGAGTCCAATGAGCAGTTCTTC
CDR3: CASSLALESNEQFF
J: TRBJ2-1
V: TRBV27
size: many
D: -

DNA: TGTGCCAGCAGGGCAGGGGGCTGGAACACTGAAGCTTTCTTT
CDR3: CASRAGGWNTEAFF
J: TRBJ1-1
V: TRBV6-5
size: -
D: TRBD1

DNA: TGTGCCAGCAGTACGACACAGAACACTGAAGCTTTCTTT
CDR3: CASSTTQNTEAFF
J: TRBJ1-1
V: TRBV12-3/TRBV12-4
size: -
D: -

DNA: TGTGCCAGCAGCTTGGGACAGGCAACCTGGGGCTACACCTTC
CDR3: CASSLGQATWGYTF
J: TRBJ1-2
V: TRBV7-8
size: -
D: TRBD1

DNA: TGCGCCAGCAGCCAAGTACAGGGTTACAATGAGCAGTTCTTC
CDR3: CASSQVQGYNEQFF
J: TRBJ2-1
V: TRBV4-3
size: few
D: -

DNA: TGCGCCAGCAGCCAAGACATATGGGATGAAAAACTGTTTTTT
CDR3: CASSQDIWDEKLFF
J: TRBJ1-4
V: TRBV5-1
size: -
D: -

DNA: TGTGCCACCGCTGACGGGGATAGCAATCAGCCCCAGCATTTT
CDR3: CATADGDSNQPQHF
J: TRBJ1-5
V: TRBV24-1
size: few
D: -